The T cell receptor beta chain described here comes from a study of T cell changes during pregnancy in multiple sclerosis. The data were produced by immunoSEQ multiplex PCR, yet TCRdb's version contains in-frame clones alone and is incomplete. The table has about 38,000 clones, 88% seen once. In the case of this clone: The sample holds other DNA sequences that translate to the same CDR3.

The sample here was CD8+ T cells from peripheral blood mononuclear cells, taken in the third trimester of pregnancy. The receptor comes from a female donor with multiple sclerosis, enrolled in a pregnancy study.

CDR3 sequence (DNA): TGTGCCAGCAGTGTGGGACAGAGGGGGACCGGGGAGCTGTTTTTT. The encoded protein is CASSVGQRGTGELFF. The chain employs TRBV2 and TRBJ2-2, with 7 bases aligning to TRBD1. CDR3 length equals 15 residues. Germline-derived CDR1 and CDR2 are SNHLY and FYNNEI. The trim removed 4 bases at V and 5 bases at J, leaving 7 bases unmatched.